This TCR beta chain is from a study of metastatic and nonmetastatic thyroid tumors. Study details: Comparative analysis of repertoires was undertaken across blood and tumor or nodule tissue obtained from malignant and benign thyroid patients. The study, taken as a whole, reports: Reported TCR beta diversity, measured in blood and tumor, was significantly higher for malignant thyroid tumors than for benign nodules.

How the authors handled the data: Clinicopathological groups differed in CDR3, with these differences serving to build a distant-metastasis classifier for papillary thyroid cancer. TCRdb used MiXCR to call clones anew from the PCR reads. TCRdb's processing, not the authors', yielded these V and J calls. Of approximately 50,000 clones listed, 20% to 25% are singletons. Not a single patient had been given any form of treatment at any point before undergoing thyroid surgery. This clone showed up many times. Its antigen is unidentified. A much larger clone lies a single base off, so this may be a read error. The V segment lost 3 bases and the J segment 8 bases; nucleotides outside the gene matches: 6. The CDR3 loop spans 13 amino acids. CDR1 and CDR2 from the germline V gene are MGHRA and YSYEKL.

What was sequenced was blood. The gene calls are TRBV4-1 and TRBJ1-2; the match to TRBD1 covers 7 bases. The sequence came from a female donor with papillary thyroid cancer or a benign thyroid nodule (not recorded which). Some clones in this sample may be carry-over from other donors' samples. The CDR3 coding sequence is TGCGCCAGCAGCCATTCTGGAGGGGGCGGCTACACCTTC. Its translation is CASSHSGGGGYTF.